Below are 4 T cell receptor beta chains sequenced from a single sample in a study of shared clonotypes between healthy human individuals (dated by TCRdb to 2020 to 2022). Libraries were constructed by the immunoSEQ multiplex PCR assay. Held by TCRdb, this immuneACCESS table contains in-frame sequences only and omits some clones. Under half of the omission traces to an unresolved V gene where checked; the cause of the rest is unknown. The sample table contains about 560,000 clones; only one count was recorded for around three quarters of them. About 12% of the sample is taken by the ten largest. Sequencing used PBMCs. These receptors originate from a middle-aged woman in good health. Some clones in this sample may be carry-over from other donors' samples.

The chain recombines TRBV10-3 with TRBJ2-7; D is possibly TRBD2 (6 bases). In germline, CDR1 is ENHRY, CDR2 SYGVKD. CDR3 size: 14 residues. V was trimmed by 8 bases and J by 2 bases, leaving 16 bases between them. The CDR3 sequence is CAIRRGSGAYEQYF. In DNA form, the CDR3 reads TGTGCCATCCGCCGGGGTAGCGGAGCCTACGAGCAGTACTTC.

The rearrangement uses TRBV30 and TRBJ1-3, with TRBD1 as a possible D gene (6 bases). The CDR3 runs to 17 residues. Germline loops: CDR1 GTSNPN, CDR2 SVGIG (reference sequence). V shed 4 bases and J shed 0 bases, with 19 bases lying between them. The CDR3 loop reads CAWKHPGHIFSGNTIYF. As DNA, the CDR3 is TGTGCCTGGAAACACCCGGGACACATCTTCTCTGGAAACACCATATATTTT.

Worth noting for this clone: A single base is all that separates this from a far larger clone, so a read error is likely. This chain links TRBV30 with TRBJ2-7, with D unresolved. Per the germline V gene, CDR1 is GTSNPN and CDR2 is SVGIG (reference sequence). The length of the CDR3 is 15 residues. The CDR3 nucleotides read TGTGCCCGGAGTCCGACCACACCTGTGGGGAACGAGCAGTACTTC. It translates to CARSPTTPVGNEQYF.

Comment on this clone: Different DNA sequences within this sample yield the same CDR3. This chain uses TRBV6-1 with TRBJ2-2, with 7 nucleotides matching TRBD1. This CDR3 is built from 14 residues. Germline-derived CDR1 and CDR2 are MNHNS and SASEGT. V was clipped by 6 bases and J by 0 bases; unmatched bases: 1. CDR3 nucleotide sequence: TGTGCCAGCAGGCAGGGGGCGAACACCGGGGAGCTGTTTTTT. Encoded protein: CASRQGANTGELFF.